A selection of T cell receptor beta chains follows, all from one sample in a study of blood T cells in healthy people across ages. TCRdb re-called the 5' RACE reads through MiXCR, storing one row per CDR3 protein. Seen here are some 730,000 distinct CDR3 sequences, 22% observed once, and the top ten hold roughly 22%. Sequenced material: blood. The origin of the receptors is a man aged 65 to 85 in good health. The CDR3 runs from the conserved cysteine through the conserved F or W. A D gene is named only where the DNA matches it firmly. Part of the rows lack a size; the others show once, few, many or a class for expanded clones.

len	v_gene	abundance	j_gene	d_gene	CDR3nt	CDR3aa
17	TRBV27	-	TRBJ2-3	TRBD2	TGTGCCAGCAGTTCCACCAAGCGGGAGCTCGGCACAGATACGCAGTATTTT	CASSSTKRELGTDTQYF
16	TRBV18	-	TRBJ2-7	-	TGTGCCAGCTCACCGGAAGGGGGAAGGAGCTCCTACGAGCAGTACTTC	CASSPEGGRSSYEQYF
14	TRBV11-2	few	TRBJ2-7	TRBD2	TGTGCCAGCAGCTTAGGGGGGGGTGCTTACGAGCAGTACTTC	CASSLGGGAYEQYF
15	TRBV2	few	TRBJ2-2	-	TGTGCCTCCCACCCCACAGTGTCGAACACCGGGGAGCTGTTTTTT	CASHPTVSNTGELFF
14	TRBV5-1	many	TRBJ2-5	-	TGTGCCAGCAGCTTAAGCGGACTTCAAGAGACCCAGTACTTC	CASSLSGLQETQYF
14	TRBV6-2/TRBV6-3	-	TRBJ2-7	-	TGTGCCAGCAAACGGCCCTCTATGTCCGACGAGCAGTACTTC	CASKRPSMSDEQYF
17	TRBV7-9	-	TRBJ1-5	TRBD1	TGTGCCAGCAGCTCATGGACAGGGGTTGGGGGCAATCAGCCCCAGCATTTT	CASSSWTGVGGNQPQHF
14	TRBV12-3/TRBV12-4	few	TRBJ2-3	TRBD2	TGTGCCAGCAGACATAGCGGGAGGTCAGATACGCAGTATTTT	CASRHSGRSDTQYF
14	TRBV20-1	many	TRBJ2-3	TRBD2	TGCAGTGCTCGGACTAGCGGGAGGTTAGATACGCAGTATTTT	CSARTSGRLDTQYF
17	TRBV5-6	-	TRBJ1-3	-	TGTGCCAGCAGCTTGGCCGTCGGGGGGCTGGCTGGAAACACCATATATTTT	CASSLAVGGLAGNTIYF
16	TRBV3-1	few	TRBJ2-1	-	TGTGCCAGCAGCCAAGAAGTGGCAGCTCCTTACAATGAGCAGTTCTTC	CASSQEVAAPYNEQFF
15	TRBV20-1	few	TRBJ2-2	-	TGCAGTGCTGGGGTTGGACAGTCGGACACCGGGGAGCTGTTTTTT	CSAGVGQSDTGELFF
17	TRBV30	few	TRBJ2-1	-	TGTGCCTGGAGTGGTGAGTTCGTGTTACGGAATGACAATGAGCAGTTCTTC	CAWSGEFVLRNDNEQFF
13	TRBV6-6	few	TRBJ1-2	-	TGTGCCAGCAGCCCCCTAGCCCGCTATGGCTACACCTTC	CASSPLARYGYTF
12	TRBV12-3/TRBV12-4	few	TRBJ2-5	-	TGTGCCAGCAGTTCGGCGGAGGAGACCCAGTACTTC	CASSSAEETQYF
15	TRBV19	-	TRBJ2-2	-	TGTGCCACCAATAGGGGGGCCTTGAACACCGGGGAGCTGTTTTTT	CATNRGALNTGELFF
16	TRBV5-1	few	TRBJ2-3	TRBD2	TGCGCCAGCAGCTTGAGTGGCGGGAGAGTAACAGATACGCAGTATTTT	CASSLSGGRVTDTQYF
15	TRBV28	few	TRBJ2-5	TRBD1	TGTGCCACCCGACAGGGGGGATCATCAAAAGAGACCCAGTACTTC	CATRQGGSSKETQYF
15	TRBV24-1	few	TRBJ2-3	-	TGTGCCACCAGTGACCCGGGGGAGACCACAGATACGCAGTATTTT	CATSDPGETTDTQYF
14	TRBV6-2/TRBV6-3	-	TRBJ1-5	-	TGTGCCAGCAGCTCCCCGGTGTACAATCAGCCCCAGCATTTT	CASSSPVYNQPQHF
16	TRBV19	few	TRBJ1-4	TRBD1	TGTGCCAGTTCCTTTGCCGGACAGGGCCTTAATGAAAAACTGTTTTTT	CASSFAGQGLNEKLFF
15	TRBV7-2	-	TRBJ2-2	TRBD2	TGTGCCAGCAGGACATCTAGCGGGGGCACCGGGGAGCTGTTTTTT	CASRTSSGGTGELFF
14	TRBV12-3/TRBV12-4	few	TRBJ2-1	-	TGTGCCAGCGGTCCCTCTAGGGGAAGCCATGAGCAGTTCTTC	CASGPSRGSHEQFF
17	TRBV5-1	-	TRBJ2-3	TRBD2	TGCGCCAGCAGCTCCGCACCAAGAGCGGGGTTTGCAGATACGCAGTATTTT	CASSSAPRAGFADTQYF
17	TRBV7-2	-	TRBJ2-3	TRBD2	TGTGCCAGCAGGAGGGTAGCGGGAACAAGTAGCACAGATACGCAGTATTTT	CASRRVAGTSSTDTQYF
17	TRBV10-3	few	TRBJ2-1	TRBD1	TGTGCCATCGGACGATCGCTTTGGACAGGGCCGGTCAATGAGCAGTTCTTC	CAIGRSLWTGPVNEQFF
13	TRBV29-1	-	TRBJ2-1	TRBD1	TGCAGCGTCGCTGGGACAGGGGCGAATGAGCAGTTCTTC	CSVAGTGANEQFF
13	TRBV29-1	many	TRBJ1-4	-	TGCAGCGTTGAATTGGGGCTCCATGAAAAACTGTTTTTT	CSVELGLHEKLFF
16	TRBV4-1	-	TRBJ2-3	-	TGCGCCAGCAGCCAAGATGCGAATTTTGTGACAGATACGCAGTATTTT	CASSQDANFVTDTQYF
18	TRBV11-2	-	TRBJ1-1	TRBD1	TGTGCCAGCAGCTTAGATACTCTATTCGGGCAGGGGGGGACTGAAGCTTTCTTT	CASSLDTLFGQGGTEAFF
13	TRBV27	few	TRBJ2-1	-	TGCGCCAGCAGTAGGACGGACTACAATGAGCAGTTCTTC	CASSRTDYNEQFF
14	TRBV6-5	-	TRBJ2-1	TRBD2	TGTGCCAGCCATAACTTCTTAGCGGGAAATGAGCAGTTCTTC	CASHNFLAGNEQFF
13	TRBV29-1	-	TRBJ2-5	-	TGCAGCGCTTGCTACAGTGATCTCAACCGACGGGCGTTC	CSACYSDLNRRAF
13	TRBV12-3/TRBV12-4	-	TRBJ2-5	-	TGTGCCAGCAACGTGTGGAGACAAGAGACCCAGTACTTC	CASNVWRQETQYF
15	TRBV5-1	-	TRBJ2-6	-	TGCGCCAGCAGTGACGGGCCGTCTGGGGCCAACGTCCTGACTTTC	CASSDGPSGANVLTF
16	TRBV7-2	-	TRBJ2-3	-	TGTGCCAGCAGCTTAGCCAGGGGCGGTAGCACAGATACGCAGTATTTT	CASSLARGGSTDTQYF
15	TRBV3-1	few	TRBJ2-1	-	TGTGCCAGCAGCCAAGGTATCAGCTCCTACAATGAGCAGTTCTTC	CASSQGISSYNEQFF
16	TRBV20-1	-	TRBJ2-3	TRBD2	TGCAGTGCTAGACTCTACCTAGCGGGGGGGAAGGATACGCAGTATTTT	CSARLYLAGGKDTQYF
17	TRBV12-3/TRBV12-4	-	TRBJ1-2	TRBD1	TGTGCCAGCAGTTTAAGGGACAGCGCCCTTTATACCTATGGCTACACCTTC	CASSLRDSALYTYGYTF
13	TRBV11-2	few	TRBJ2-5	-	TGTGCCAGCAGCTTCGCGTACCAAGAGACCCAGTACTTC	CASSFAYQETQYF
15	TRBV7-3	-	TRBJ2-3	TRBD2	TGTGCCAGCAGCTCGAGAGGGACTACGACAGATACGCAGTATTTT	CASSSRGTTTDTQYF
15	TRBV11-2	-	TRBJ2-7	-	TGTGCCAGCAGCTTAGAGAGTCAGGGGTTCTACGAGCAGTACTTC	CASSLESQGFYEQYF
16	TRBV7-2	-	TRBJ1-1	-	TGTGCCAGCAGCTTAGTCAGCACCTCGAAAAACACTGAAGCTTTCTTT	CASSLVSTSKNTEAFF
17	TRBV18	-	TRBJ1-2	TRBD1	TGTGCCAGCTCACCGGGCTCTCGGGACAGAACTAACTATGGCTACACCTTC	CASSPGSRDRTNYGYTF
14	TRBV5-1	-	TRBJ2-3	-	TGCGCCAGCAGGTCGACGTATAGCACAGATACGCAGTATTTT	CASRSTYSTDTQYF
14	TRBV30	-	TRBJ2-1	TRBD1	TGTGCCGCGGGCGCCGGGACAGGGGGCAATGAGCAGTTCTTC	CAAGAGTGGNEQFF